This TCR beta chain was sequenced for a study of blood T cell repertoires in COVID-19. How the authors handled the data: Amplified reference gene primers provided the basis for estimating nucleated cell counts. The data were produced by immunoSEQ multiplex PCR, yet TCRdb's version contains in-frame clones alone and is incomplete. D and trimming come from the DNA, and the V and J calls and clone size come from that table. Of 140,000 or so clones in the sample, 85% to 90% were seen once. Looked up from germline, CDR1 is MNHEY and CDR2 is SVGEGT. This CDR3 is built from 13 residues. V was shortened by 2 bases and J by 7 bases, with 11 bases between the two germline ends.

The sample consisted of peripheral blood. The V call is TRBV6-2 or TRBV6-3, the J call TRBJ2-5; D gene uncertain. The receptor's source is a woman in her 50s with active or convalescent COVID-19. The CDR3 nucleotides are TGTGCCAGCAGTTACCTAGATGTGGGGACCCAGTACTTC. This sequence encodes CASSYLDVGTQYF.